The 14 T cell receptor beta chains below were found in one sample sequenced in a study of cytomegalovirus exposure and HLA in healthy donors. PCR was performed using 60 Vbeta and 13 Jbeta primers. The repertoire was sequenced with immunoSEQ multiplex PCR; TCRdb's copy has only in-frame clones and lacks some. The sample lists roughly 81,000 clones, roughly 78% occurring once. Sequenced sample: PBMCs. The origin of the receptors is a man aged 30 to 45 in good health and CMV-seronegative.

The chain combines TRBV19 with TRBJ1-3, with D unclear. From germline, CDR1 is LNHDA and CDR2 SQIVND (reference sequence). The CDR3 length is 15 residues. Between the trimmed V and J ends, which lost 6 bases and 2 bases, there was a span of 14 bases. CDR3: CASRDLGSAGNTIYF. The CDR3 DNA is TGTGCCAGTAGAGACCTCGGGTCCGCTGGAAACACCATATATTTT.

The chain links TRBV4-1 to TRBJ2-5, with D unclear. The CDR3 length is 14 residues. Germline V gene lookup returns CDR1 MGHRA and CDR2 YSYEKL. V was pared by 0 bases and J by 11 bases, with 16 bases between. The CDR3 coding sequence is TGCGCCAGCAGCCAAGATATGGATTTCTACGGGCAGTACTTC. It yields the protein CASSQDMDFYGQYF.

The chain joins TRBV7-9 to TRBJ1-5; no clear D gene. Germline V gene lookup returns CDR1 SEHNR and CDR2 FQNEAQ (reference sequence). The V gene lost 5 bases and the J gene lost 6 bases, with 8 bases spanning the gap. The CDR3 is 12 amino acids. CDR3 coding DNA: TGTGCCAGCAGCCCCGGAGTTCAGCCCCAGCATTTT. Translated: CASSPGVQPQHF.

The J gene is TRBJ2-2, the V gene TRBV7-6; 7 bases are shared with TRBD2. The germline gives CDR1 SGHVS, CDR2 FNYEAQ. This CDR3 spans 16 amino acids. V was clipped by 0 bases and J by 5 bases; unmatched bases: 6. The CDR3 loop is CASSLAIRGGTGELFF. Here the CDR3 DNA reads TGTGCCAGCAGCTTAGCGATAAGGGGAGGGACCGGGGAGCTGTTTTTT.

J is TRBJ2-7 and V is TRBV2, with 10 bases that match TRBD2. With 7 bases clipped from V and 4 bases from J, the junction kept 7 bases outside the gene matches. Germline V gives CDR1 SNHLY, CDR2 FYNNEI. The CDR3 is 14 amino acids. The DNA for the CDR3 is TGTGCCAGCATCCAGCGGGAGGGATCTTACGAGCAGTACTTC. This translates into CASIQREGSYEQYF.

J is TRBJ2-1 and V is TRBV6-5; D unclear. Germline CDR1 MNHEY, CDR2 SVGAGI. V was cut by 4 bases and J by 2 bases, with 15 bases left in between. This CDR3 region has 16 residues. The CDR3 protein is CASSFQANPPYNEQFF. The CDR3 coding sequence is TGTGCCAGCAGTTTCCAGGCGAATCCTCCCTACAATGAGCAGTTCTTC.

This sequence joins TRBV9 and TRBJ2-7; weak D call: TRBD2 (5 bases). Between the trimmed V and J ends, which lost 0 bases and 2 bases, there was a span of 12 bases. This CDR3 has 15 amino acids. The V gene's germline CDR1 is SGDLS and CDR2 YYNGEE. The CDR3 DNA sequence: TGTGCCAGCAGCGTAGGGCAGCTCGGGACCTACGAGCAGTACTTC. It yields the protein CASSVGQLGTYEQYF.

The chain employs TRBV18 and TRBJ2-1, with a possible D match to TRBD1 (5 bases). Trimming took 3 bases from V and 6 from J, leaving 21 bases between them. Germline lookup yields CDR1 KGHSH and CDR2 LQKENI. This CDR3 has 17 residues. DNA of the CDR3: TGTGCCAGCTCACCCTACTTGGTCAATCCGGACACCAATGAGCAGTTCTTC. Translating gives CASSPYLVNPDTNEQFF. Full variable domain (outside the CDR3, taken from reference TRBV18 and TRBJ2-1): NAGVMQNPRHLVRRRGQEARLRCSPMKGHSHVYWYRQLPEEGLKFMVYLQKENIIDESGMPKERFSAEFPKEGPSILRIQQVVRGDSAAYFCASSPYLVNPDTNEQFFGPGTRLTVL.

The genes are TRBV5-1 and TRBJ2-7, with 10 bases fitting TRBD2. The trim removed 2 bases at V and 3 bases at J, leaving 5 bases unmatched. Germline values: CDR1 SGHRS, CDR2 YFSETQ. This CDR3 has 15 amino acids. The CDR3 reads CASSFQASGGYEQYF. CDR3 in DNA: TGCGCCAGCAGCTTCCAGGCTAGCGGGGGCTACGAGCAGTACTTC.

The chain recombines TRBV5-4 with TRBJ2-2; TRBD1 agrees at 8 bases. Trimming at V came to 4 bases and at J to 0 bases, leaving 2 bases not matched to a gene. This CDR3 is 15 amino acids long. CDR1 is SGHNT and CDR2 is YYREEE in the germline V gene (reference sequence). In DNA, the CDR3 is TGTGCCAGCAGCCAGGGGGCAGCGAACACCGGGGAGCTGTTTTTT. Its translation is CASSQGAANTGELFF. The whole variable domain, filled in from reference TRBV5-4 and TRBJ2-2, reads ETGVTQSPTHLIKTRGQQVTLRCSSQSGHNTVSWYQQALGQGPQFIFQYYREEENGRGNFPPRFSGLQFPNYSSELNVNALELDDSALYLCASSQGAANTGELFFGEGSRLTVL.

A single count supports this clone. The chain is built from TRBV6-5 and TRBJ2-3; D is perhaps TRBD1 (5 bases). V dropped 5 bases and J dropped 3 bases, with 15 bases sitting between them. The CDR3 runs to 15 residues. CDR1 is MNHEY and CDR2 is SVGAGI in the germline V gene. The CDR3 bases are TGTGCCAGCAGTAATCAGGGCGGTCCTACAGATACGCAGTATTTT. As protein: CASSNQGGPTDTQYF.

In this sample, this clone turned up a few times. The chain employs TRBV29-1 and TRBJ1-4, with TRBD1 identical over 8 bases. The CDR3 contains 15 residues. Trimming cost V 4 bases and J 8 bases; bases outside gene matches: 12. Looked up from germline, CDR1 is SQVTM and CDR2 is ANQGSEA. For the CDR3, the DNA is TGCAGCGTTGGGGAGGCCGGGACAGGAAACGAAAAACTGTTTTTT. Amino acid sequence: CSVGEAGTGNEKLFF.

The chain employs TRBV6-4 and TRBJ1-6, with D possibly TRBD1 on 6 matching bases. Germline V gene sequence: CDR1 MRHNA, CDR2 SNTAGT. The CDR3 runs 15 residues. Trimming took off 4 bases at V and 9 bases at J, with 16 bases between the two ends. The CDR3 region is CASSGAGDGSSPLHF. The DNA of the CDR3 is TGTGCCAGCAGTGGGGCAGGGGATGGAAGTTCACCCCTCCACTTT.

The V call is TRBV6-6, the J call TRBJ2-7; 7 bases fit TRBD1. V lost 6 bases, J lost 7 bases, and 18 bases stayed unmatched. Germline assignment: CDR1 MNHNY and CDR2 SVGAGI (reference sequence). This CDR3 comprises 16 residues. CDR3 amino acids: CASSHSQGSPTWEQYF. The CDR3 DNA follows: TGTGCCAGCAGCCATTCACAGGGGTCCCCTACCTGGGAGCAGTACTTC.